The 29 T cell receptor beta chains below were found in one sample sequenced in a study of T cells in narcolepsy. Here immunoSEQ multiplex PCR was the method, and the copy in TCRdb shows in-frame clones only, minus some. The sample includes tens of thousands of clones, 80% to 85% seen only once; the top ten take 2.5%. Material for sequencing was CD45RA- memory CD4+ T cells from PBMCs. These receptors came from a human donor with narcolepsy.

This sequence joins TRBV6-1 and TRBJ1-1; a possible D gene is TRBD1 (5 bases). V dropped 9 bases and J dropped 4 bases, with 9 bases sitting between them. In germline, CDR1 is MNHNS, CDR2 SASEGT. The CDR3 consists of 11 residues. CDR3 loop: CASRGATEAFF. Here the CDR3 DNA reads TGTGCCAGTCGAGGGGCCACTGAAGCTTTCTTT.

Worth noting for this clone: Relative to the germline gene, one junction end is altered; a read error may explain this. The chain employs TRBV5-8 and TRBJ2-7; D not certain. The germline gives CDR1 SGHTS, CDR2 YDEGEE. The CDR3 loop spans 12 amino acids. CDR3 amino acids: CASSPNGQTELF. The CDR3 DNA reads TGTGCCAGCAGCCCGAACGGGCAGACGGAACTTTTC.

J is TRBJ2-2 and V is TRBV5-1; 7 nucleotides match TRBD1. Unmatched junction bases numbered 6, after V lost 5 bases and J lost 2 bases. This CDR3 spans 15 amino acids. In germline, CDR1 is SGHRS, CDR2 YFSETQ. CDR3 sequence reads: CASRPGTANTGELFF. CDR3 nucleotides: TGCGCCAGCAGACCCGGGACAGCCAACACCGGGGAGCTGTTTTTT.

V usage is TRBV20-1 and J usage is TRBJ1-1; no firm D call. The CDR3 loop spans 11 amino acids. The germline V gene has CDR1 DFQATT and CDR2 SNEGSKA (reference sequence). V was clipped by 3 bases and J by 10 bases, with 12 bases between them. Written as DNA, the CDR3 is TGCAGTGCTAGTCTTGGGATGAGAGCTTTCTTT. It yields the protein CSASLGMRAFF.

The chain employs TRBV10-2 and TRBJ1-3; 8 nucleotides agree with TRBD1. Trimming took 6 bases from V and 8 from J; bases not matched to a gene: 6. The CDR3 consists of 13 residues. Germline V gives CDR1 WSHSY, CDR2 SAAADI. CDR3 sequence (DNA): TGCGCCAGCAGGGACAGGGCGGGGGACACCATATATTTT. Protein sequence: CASRDRAGDTIYF.

This chain joins TRBV2 and TRBJ2-7, with D possibly being TRBD2 (6 bases). The CDR3 has 12 residues. CDR1 SNHLY and CDR2 FYNNEI come from the germline V gene. V gave up 5 bases and J gave up 9 bases, with 14 bases separating them. The CDR3 sequence: CASSLYTGGQYF. In DNA, the CDR3 is TGTGCCAGCAGTTTATACACCGGGGGGCAGTACTTC.

The V gene is TRBV6-1, the J gene TRBJ1-2, with D tentatively TRBD1 (5 bases). In germline, CDR1 is MNHNS, CDR2 SASEGT. The CDR3 consists of 15 residues. V gave up 3 bases and J gave up 3 bases, with 14 bases separating them. CDR3 DNA: TGTGCCAGCAGTGATCCCGGGGCGGTGGACTATGGCTACACCTTC. This encodes CASSDPGAVDYGYTF.

This clone was detected once. The chain employs TRBV19 and TRBJ2-7, with 11 bases matching TRBD2. The CDR3 consists of 17 residues. Per germline, CDR1 LNHDA and CDR2 SQIVND (reference sequence). V dropped 9 bases and J dropped 2; count of bases not matched to a gene: 15. CDR3 nucleotides: TGTGCCAGCAAACCCCATGCGACTAGCGGGGCCCCCTACGAGCAGTACTTC. Residues: CASKPHATSGAPYEQYF.

V gene TRBV7-8 combines with J gene TRBJ1-1; D may be TRBD1 (6 bases). In germline, CDR1 is SGHVS, CDR2 FQNEAQ. V was shortened by 0 bases and J by 3 bases, with 11 bases between the two germline ends. The CDR3 covers 15 residues. The chain's CDR3 is CASSLATQGHTEAFF. For the CDR3, the DNA is TGTGCCAGCAGCTTAGCTACTCAGGGGCACACTGAAGCTTTCTTT.

The chain joins TRBV18 to TRBJ1-2; unclear D gene. Germline V gene sequence: CDR1 KGHSH, CDR2 LQKENI. This CDR3 region has 16 residues. V was cut by 5 bases and J by 7 bases, with 23 bases left in between. In DNA form, the CDR3 reads TGTGCCAGCTCATCCAGAACCGGGCCCGAGGCTAGTGGCTACACCTTC. Amino acid sequence: CASSSRTGPEASGYTF.

This clone has only a few counts. The chain combines TRBV19 with TRBJ2-7; TRBD1 matches 10 bases. V shed 6 bases, J shed 0 bases, and the junction held 14 bases outside the gene matches. CDR1 and CDR2 (germline): LNHDA, SQIVND (reference sequence). The CDR3 has 18 amino acids. In nucleotides, the CDR3 is TGTGCCAGTAGCGCTGGGACAGGGGCGATTAGGGGCTCCTACGAGCAGTACTTC. This sequence encodes CASSAGTGAIRGSYEQYF.

This sequence joins TRBV10-3 and TRBJ2-7; 7 bases line up with TRBD1. Germline V gives CDR1 ENHRY, CDR2 SYGVKD. The V gene end was trimmed by 6 bases and the J gene end by 1 base; junction bases not matched to a gene: 9. The CDR3 consists of 15 residues. CDR3 residues: CAISETGSLSYEQYF. CDR3 DNA: TGTGCCATCAGCGAGACAGGGTCGCTTTCCTACGAGCAGTACTTC.

V and J are TRBV9 and TRBJ1-6; 8 bases map to TRBD1. The germline gives CDR1 SGDLS, CDR2 YYNGEE. The V and J ends lost 0 bases and 7 bases, in that order; junction bases with no gene match: 15. This CDR3 contains 19 residues. The CDR3: CASSVDPRTGRGRNSPLHF. In nucleotides, the CDR3 is TGTGCCAGCAGCGTAGACCCTCGGACAGGGAGGGGTCGGAATTCACCCCTCCACTTT.

The chain combines TRBV21-1 with TRBJ1-4. TRBV21-1 is recorded as a pseudogene. The CDR3 sequence is 14 residues long. This CDR3 reads CASSKGGGGEKLFF. CDR3 coding DNA: TGTGCCAGCAGCAAAGGAGGAGGTGGTGAAAAACTGTTTTTT.

V usage is TRBV7-3 and J usage is TRBJ1-1; D is uncertain. The ends were cut back, 2 bases at V and 6 bases at J, with 16 bases in the middle. This CDR3 region has 15 residues. CDR1 and CDR2 (germline): SGHTA, FQGTGA. The CDR3 loop is CASSLENLITSEAFF. DNA of the CDR3: TGTGCCAGCAGCTTAGAAAATCTAATAACGTCTGAAGCTTTCTTT.

With regard to this clone: Within the sample, other DNA sequences also encode this same CDR3. The CDR3 is CASSLRGGAYGYTF. CDR3 bases: TGTGCCAGCAGCTTGAGAGGGGGCGCCTATGGCTACACCTTC. The chain links TRBV5-4 to TRBJ1-2, with 7 nucleotides matching TRBD1. V gave up 1 base and J gave up 4 bases; unmatched junction bases: 4. CDR3 length: 14 amino acids. Germline loops: CDR1 SGHNT, CDR2 YYREEE (reference sequence). The entire variable domain, with the rest obtained from reference TRBV5-4 and TRBJ1-2, is as follows: ETGVTQSPTHLIKTRGQQVTLRCSSQSGHNTVSWYQQALGQGPQFIFQYYREEENGRGNFPPRFSGLQFPNYSSELNVNALELDDSALYLCASSLRGGAYGYTFGSGTRLTVV.

The CDR3 here is CAISRGPPGSEQYF. CDR3 DNA sequence: TGTGCCATTTCCAGGGGCCCTCCGGGCTCCGAGCAGTACTTC. The J gene is TRBJ2-7, the V gene TRBV19; D is possibly TRBD1 (6 bases). With 10 bases removed from V and 6 bases from J, the gap between germline ends came to 22 bases. CDR1 LNHDA and CDR2 SQIVND come from the germline V gene (reference sequence). This CDR3 comprises 14 residues.

The V and J genes are TRBV9 and TRBJ2-5; tentative D call: TRBD1 (5 bases). V gave up 1 base and J gave up 2 bases, with 12 bases separating them. Looked up from germline, CDR1 is SGDLS and CDR2 is YYNGEE. The CDR3 has 15 amino acids. This CDR3 is CASSVTGDWQETQYF. In DNA form, the CDR3 reads TGTGCCAGCAGCGTAACAGGAGATTGGCAAGAGACCCAGTACTTC.

This chain links TRBV5-4 with TRBJ2-5; D perhaps matches TRBD2 (5 bases). This CDR3 is built from 14 residues. The germline V gene has CDR1 SGHNT and CDR2 YYREEE (reference sequence). V shed 4 bases and J shed 4 bases, with 14 bases lying between them. This chain's CDR3 is CASSGALGRETQYF. The CDR3 DNA reads as TGTGCCAGCAGCGGAGCGTTAGGGAGAGAGACCCAGTACTTC. Full variable domain (outside the CDR3, taken from reference TRBV5-4 and TRBJ2-5): ETGVTQSPTHLIKTRGQQVTLRCSSQSGHNTVSWYQQALGQGPQFIFQYYREEENGRGNFPPRFSGLQFPNYSSELNVNALELDDSALYLCASSGALGRETQYFGPGTRLLVL.

The chain employs TRBV28 and TRBJ2-7; 7 nucleotides agree with TRBD2. This CDR3 is 14 amino acids long. V gave up 1 base and J gave up 6 bases; unmatched junction bases: 6. Per the germline V gene, CDR1 is MDHEN and CDR2 is SYDVKM. CDR3 nucleotides: TGTGCCAGCAGTTTATCTCTAGCGGCTTCCGAGCAGTACTTC. This encodes CASSLSLAASEQYF.

J is TRBJ2-2 and V is TRBV7-3; no clear D gene. This CDR3 is built from 16 residues. Germline CDR1 reads SGHTA; CDR2 reads FQGTGA. V was cut by 1 base and J by 0 bases, with 9 bases left in between. CDR3 sequence: CASSLMAAPNTGELFF. Here the CDR3 DNA reads TGTGCCAGCAGCTTAATGGCGGCACCGAACACCGGGGAGCTGTTTTTT.

This chain links TRBV6-5 with TRBJ2-7; the match to TRBD1 covers 8 bases. The CDR3 totals 13 residues. Germline values: CDR1 MNHEY, CDR2 SVGAGI. Trimming took 3 bases from V and 8 from J; bases not matched to a gene: 6. The CDR3 region has the DNA TGTGCCAGCAGTTATGCAGGGGGCGATCAGCAGTACTTC. The encoded protein is CASSYAGGDQQYF.

This chain links TRBV11-2 with TRBJ2-5; 7 bases map to TRBD2. The V segment lost 5 bases and the J segment 4 bases; nucleotides outside the gene matches: 4. CDR1 and CDR2 from the germline V gene are SGHAT and FQNNGV. CDR3 length equals 13 residues. CDR3 DNA: TGTGCCAGCAGCCCTGGGGGGGTAGAGACCCAGTACTTC. Protein product: CASSPGGVETQYF.

This chain joins TRBV7-2 and TRBJ1-6, with unresolved D. The CDR3 is 14 residues long. The V end was cut by 1 base, the J end by 11 bases, with 12 bases between. Germline V CDR1 and CDR2: SGHTA, FQGNSA. The DNA of the CDR3 is TGTGCCAGCAGCTTAGGGGTTAATAGGGCACCCCTCCACTTT. It specifies CASSLGVNRAPLHF.

The chain joins TRBV6-1 to TRBJ2-3, with a weak D call TRBD1 (5 bases). This CDR3 is built from 14 residues. The V and J ends lost 4 bases and 2 bases respectively, with 10 bases between them. Germline assignment: CDR1 MNHNS and CDR2 SASEGT. The CDR3 DNA is TGTGCCAGCAGTGTAGGGGCCAACACAGATACGCAGTATTTT. Amino acid sequence: CASSVGANTDTQYF.

This chain connects TRBV19 to TRBJ2-1, with a possible D match to TRBD1 (5 bases). Trimming shortened V by 4 bases and J by 7 bases, and 14 bases separated the two germline ends. Germline-derived CDR1 and CDR2 are LNHDA and SQIVND (reference sequence). The CDR3 loop spans 14 amino acids. This CDR3 is CASSTARGLNEQFF. As DNA, the CDR3 is TGTGCCAGTAGTACGGCTAGGGGTTTGAATGAGCAGTTCTTC.

The rearrangement uses TRBV5-3 and TRBJ1-1, with unresolved D. TRBV5-3 is noted as an ORF with a role that remains uncertain. This CDR3 comprises 16 residues. V was trimmed by 8 bases and J by 0 bases, leaving 20 bases between them. CDR3 sequence reads: CASRFMYQGMNTEAFF. CDR3 nucleotide sequence: TGTGCCAGCCGGTTCATGTACCAAGGAATGAACACTGAAGCTTTCTTT.

The chain employs TRBV6-1 and TRBJ2-7; D could derive from TRBD1 or TRBD2 (6 bases each). Trimming took off 6 bases at V and 6 bases at J, with 18 bases between the two ends. The CDR3 runs 14 residues. Germline-derived CDR1 and CDR2 are MNHNS and SASEGT. This CDR3 reads CASSPVGRGGEQYF. CDR3 nucleotides: TGTGCCAGCAGCCCCGTGGGCAGGGGAGGCGAGCAGTACTTC.

J is TRBJ1-1 and V is TRBV2, with D hard to call. V lost 8 bases, J lost 2 bases, and 18 bases lay in between. Germline-derived CDR1 and CDR2 are SNHLY and FYNNEI. This CDR3 region has 15 residues. In DNA, the CDR3 is TGTGCCAGCCAAGCAGTCTCACAAGTTAACACTGAAGCTTTCTTT. Protein sequence: CASQAVSQVNTEAFF.